A selection of T cell receptor beta chains follows, all from one sample in a study of blood T cells in healthy people across ages. TCRdb reprocessed the 5' RACE reads via MiXCR and lists one record per CDR3 protein. The table lists over a million distinct CDR3 sequences, almost 60% of them singletons, with 5% to 7% in the top ten. The sample consisted of blood. The receptor source for this set is a man younger than 35 in good health. CDR3s include the opening cysteine and the closing phenylalanine or tryptophan. The order of the fields is V gene, clone size, J gene, D gene, CDR3 DNA, CDR3 protein. A D gene is named only where the DNA matches it firmly. Expanded clones are given a class, and other clones once, few, many or no size at all.

>TRBV6-5|NA|TRBJ1-6|NA
TGTGCCAGCCGAGGGGTTAACGGTTCACCCCTCCACTTT
CASRGVNGSPLHF
>TRBV12-5|NA|TRBJ2-7|TRBD1
TGTGCTAGTGGTTTGGCCGGGACAGGCGATTACGAGCAGTACTTC
CASGLAGTGDYEQYF
>TRBV6-5|NA|TRBJ2-7|NA
TGTGCCAGCAGTTACTCGGGACCGACTAAGGGCTATGAGCAGTACTTC
CASSYSGPTKGYEQYF
>TRBV27|NA|TRBJ2-7|NA
TGTGCCAGCAGGGATGGCATCGGAGCCACCCAGTACTTC
CASRDGIGATQYF
>TRBV7-8|NA|TRBJ2-5|NA
TGTGCCAGCAGCTCCCATGGAGGGGTGGGCGAGACCCAGTACTTC
CASSSHGGVGETQYF
>TRBV12-3/TRBV12-4|NA|TRBJ2-7|NA
TGTGCCAGCAGTCCTGACACCTATGGGGCCTACGAGCAGTACTTC
CASSPDTYGAYEQYF
>TRBV27|NA|TRBJ1-2|TRBD1
TGTGCCACCTCTACAGGGGACTATGGCTACACCTTC
CATSTGDYGYTF
>TRBV20-1|NA|TRBJ2-7|NA
TGCAGTGCCACCGGACACTACTACGAGCAGTACTTC
CSATGHYYEQYF
>TRBV7-9|few|TRBJ1-2|NA
TGTGCCAGCAGCCCAGCGGGGGGGCCCACCTTC
CASSPAGGPTF
>TRBV7-2|NA|TRBJ2-2|NA
TGTGCCAGCAGCTTAGTCCTAGGACTCACCGGGGAGCTGTTTTTT
CASSLVLGLTGELFF
>TRBV12-3/TRBV12-4|NA|TRBJ1-2|NA
TGTGCCAGCAGTTCTCTAGGGGGTAATGGCTACACCTTC
CASSSLGGNGYTF
>TRBV5-1|NA|TRBJ2-7|TRBD2
TGCGCCAGCAGCACCCCGAGAGCGGGGGACTCGAACGGCCTCTACGAGCAGTACTTC
CASSTPRAGDSNGLYEQYF
>TRBV7-2|NA|TRBJ1-3|TRBD1
TGTGCCAGCAGCCCGACGACAGGGAGCCCTGGAAACACCATATATTTT
CASSPTTGSPGNTIYF
>TRBV2|NA|TRBJ2-3|TRBD2
TGTGCCAGCAGCGGTAGCGGGAGCAACACAGATACGCAGTATTTT
CASSGSGSNTDTQYF
>TRBV28|few|TRBJ1-2|NA
TGTGCCAGCAGTTTACGGCTGAACTATGGCTACACCTTC
CASSLRLNYGYTF
>TRBV3-1|many|TRBJ2-3|TRBD2
TGTGCCAGCAGCCAAGATCGAGCGGGAGGGCCCCCACATACGCAGTATTTT
CASSQDRAGGPPHTQYF
>TRBV29-1|few|TRBJ2-7|NA
TGCAGCACGCCGCCGGCCTACGAGCAGTACTTC
CSTPPAYEQYF
>TRBV2|NA|TRBJ2-1|NA
TGTGCCAGCGAGGTCGGAGGTGGGCAGTTCTTC
CASEVGGGQFF
>TRBV28|few|TRBJ2-1|TRBD2
TGTGCCAGCAGTAATCCAACTAGCGGGGGGACATACAATGAGCAGTTCTTC
CASSNPTSGGTYNEQFF
>TRBV12-3/TRBV12-4|few|TRBJ2-3|NA
TGTGCCAGCAGTTTACCAGGGTTCCCCACAGATACGCAGTATTTT
CASSLPGFPTDTQYF
>TRBV3-1|NA|TRBJ1-5|TRBD1
TGTGCCAGCAGCCCACAGGGGGCTTTTCAGCCCCAGCATTTT
CASSPQGAFQPQHF
>TRBV3-1|NA|TRBJ2-5|NA
TGTGCCAGCAGCCAAGTGGGTTGGGAGCAGTACTTC
CASSQVGWEQYF
>TRBV27|NA|TRBJ2-3|NA
TGTGCCAGCAGTTTATCGTCTCGTCGGAGGGAATGGGTGGATACGCAGTATTTT
CASSLSSRRREWVDTQYF
>TRBV20-1|NA|TRBJ2-3|TRBD2
TGCAGTGCTAGTGATGGGACTAGCGGCACAGATACGCAGTATTTT
CSASDGTSGTDTQYF
>TRBV4-1|NA|TRBJ1-2|TRBD1
TGCGCCAGCAGCCGTCGGACAGGGGAAGATGGCTACACCTTC
CASSRRTGEDGYTF
>TRBV4-2|NA|TRBJ1-1|NA
TGTGCCAGCAGGCCCCTAGGTGTGGGGGCAATGAACACTGAAGCTTTCTTT
CASRPLGVGAMNTEAFF
>TRBV4-1|NA|TRBJ2-3|TRBD2
TGCGCCAGCAGCCAAGATCTGGCGGGAGGGCCCGCTACGCAGTATTTT
CASSQDLAGGPATQYF
>TRBV18|NA|TRBJ2-5|TRBD2
TGTGCCAGCTCACCACGAGCGGGGGATGAAGAGACCCAGTACTTC
CASSPRAGDEETQYF
>TRBV10-3|NA|TRBJ2-2|NA
TGTGCCATCAGTGAGGCGACCTTTGAGGGCCGGGAGCTGTTTTTT
CAISEATFEGRELFF
>TRBV25-1|many|TRBJ2-7|TRBD1
TGTGCCAGCAGGGGACAGACCTACGAGCAGTACTTC
CASRGQTYEQYF
>TRBV20-1|NA|TRBJ2-7|TRBD1
TGCAGTACAAGTCAATCGGGACAGGGCCCCTACGAGCAGTACTTC
CSTSQSGQGPYEQYF
>TRBV20-1|NA|TRBJ2-3|NA
TGCAGTGCTAGAGATTCCCAGGAGGAGTATTTT
CSARDSQEEYF
>TRBV12-3/TRBV12-4|few|TRBJ2-5|NA
TGTGCCAGCAGTTTAAGTACGGGACACACAAAAGAGACCCAGTACTTC
CASSLSTGHTKETQYF
>TRBV20-1|NA|TRBJ2-4|NA
TGCAGTGCTAGAGATCAAGGTTCGGCCAAAAACATTCAGTACTTC
CSARDQGSAKNIQYF
>TRBV20-1|NA|TRBJ1-5|NA
TGCAGTGCTATCCGGGGAGCCCTCAGCGATCAGCCCCAGCATTTT
CSAIRGALSDQPQHF
>TRBV2|NA|TRBJ2-5|TRBD2
TGTGCCAGCAGCAGTGGGGGACTAGAAGTTAAGCAGTACTTC
CASSSGGLEVKQYF
>TRBV30|NA|TRBJ2-7|NA
TGTGCCTGGAGTTGGTATTCCGTCTACGAGCAGTACTTC
CAWSWYSVYEQYF
>TRBV6-1|NA|TRBJ2-7|NA
TGTGCCAGCAGTGAAGGGACAGCCGAGCAGTACTTC
CASSEGTAEQYF
>TRBV20-1|once|TRBJ2-7|NA
TGCAGTGCTAGTGGGCTAGCGTACAATGAGCAGTACTTC
CSASGLAYNEQYF
>TRBV12-3/TRBV12-4|NA|TRBJ2-5|NA
TGTGCCAGCAGTTTATGGGGATTCCGGGAGACCCAGTACTTC
CASSLWGFRETQYF
>TRBV28|NA|TRBJ1-6|NA
TGTGCCAGCAGTTTATCTCTGACAAGCGGTTCCTATAATTCACCCCTCCACTTT
CASSLSLTSGSYNSPLHF
>TRBV5-1|NA|TRBJ2-2|TRBD1
TGCGCCAGCAGCCCGCTTGGAACAGGGGGCTCCGGGGAGCTGTTTTTT
CASSPLGTGGSGELFF
>TRBV18|NA|TRBJ2-7|NA
TGTGCCAGCTCACCATTAGGGAAGTCCTACGAGCAGTACTTC
CASSPLGKSYEQYF
>TRBV9|NA|TRBJ2-3|NA
TGTGCCAGCAGCCAAGGAGGGGTTAACACAGATACGCAGTATTTT
CASSQGGVNTDTQYF
>TRBV29-1|few|TRBJ2-7|TRBD1
TGCAGCGTTGCTGGACAGGGCGAGCAGTACTTC
CSVAGQGEQYF